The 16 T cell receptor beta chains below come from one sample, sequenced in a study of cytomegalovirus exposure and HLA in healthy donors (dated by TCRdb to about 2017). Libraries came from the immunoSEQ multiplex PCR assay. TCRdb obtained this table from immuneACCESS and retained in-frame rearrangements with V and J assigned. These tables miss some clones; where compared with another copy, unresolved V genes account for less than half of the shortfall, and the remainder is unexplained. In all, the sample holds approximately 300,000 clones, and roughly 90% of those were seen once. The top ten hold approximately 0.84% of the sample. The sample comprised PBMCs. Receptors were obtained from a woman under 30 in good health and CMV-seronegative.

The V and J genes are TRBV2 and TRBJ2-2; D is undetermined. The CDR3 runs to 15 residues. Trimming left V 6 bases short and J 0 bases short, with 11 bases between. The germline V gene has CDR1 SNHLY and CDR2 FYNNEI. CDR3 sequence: CASSQQTANTGELFF. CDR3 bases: TGTGCCAGCAGCCAACAGACGGCGAACACCGGGGAGCTGTTTTTT. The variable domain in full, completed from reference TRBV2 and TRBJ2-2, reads EPEVTQTPSHQVTQMGQEVILRCVPISNHLYFYWYRQILGQKVEFLVSFYNNEISEKSEIFDDQFSVERPDGSNFTLKIRSTKLEDSAMYFCASSQQTANTGELFFGEGSRLTVL.

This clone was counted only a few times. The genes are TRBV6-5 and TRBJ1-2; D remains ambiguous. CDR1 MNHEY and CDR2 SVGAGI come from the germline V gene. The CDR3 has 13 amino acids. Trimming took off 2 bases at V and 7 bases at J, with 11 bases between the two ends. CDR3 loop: CASSYNRFSGYTF. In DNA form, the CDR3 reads TGTGCCAGCAGTTACAACAGATTCTCTGGCTACACCTTC.

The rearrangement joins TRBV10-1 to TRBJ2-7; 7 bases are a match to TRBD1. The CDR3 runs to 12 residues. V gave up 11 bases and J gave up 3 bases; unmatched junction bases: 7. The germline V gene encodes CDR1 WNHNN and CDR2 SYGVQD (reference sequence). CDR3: CAARDRNYEQYF. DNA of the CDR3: TGCGCCGCCCGGGACAGAAACTACGAGCAGTACTTC.

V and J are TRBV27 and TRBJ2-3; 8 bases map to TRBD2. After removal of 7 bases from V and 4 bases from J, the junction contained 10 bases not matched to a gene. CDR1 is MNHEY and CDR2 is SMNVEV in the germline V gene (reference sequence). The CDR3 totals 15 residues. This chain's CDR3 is CASTKRAGGSDTQYF. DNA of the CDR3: TGTGCCAGCACCAAACGGGCGGGAGGTTCAGATACGCAGTATTTT.

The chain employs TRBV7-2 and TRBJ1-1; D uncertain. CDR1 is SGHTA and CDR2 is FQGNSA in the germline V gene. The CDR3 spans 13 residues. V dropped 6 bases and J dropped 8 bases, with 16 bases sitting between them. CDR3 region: CASSKPTEQEAFF. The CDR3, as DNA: TGTGCCAGCAGTAAACCGACGGAGCAAGAAGCTTTCTTT.

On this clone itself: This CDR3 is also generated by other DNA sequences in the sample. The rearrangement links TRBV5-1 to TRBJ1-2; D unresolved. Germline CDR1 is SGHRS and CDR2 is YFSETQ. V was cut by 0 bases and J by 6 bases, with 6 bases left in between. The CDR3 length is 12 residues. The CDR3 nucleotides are TGCGCCAGCAGCTTGGCGGGGAATGGCTACACCTTC. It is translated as CASSLAGNGYTF.

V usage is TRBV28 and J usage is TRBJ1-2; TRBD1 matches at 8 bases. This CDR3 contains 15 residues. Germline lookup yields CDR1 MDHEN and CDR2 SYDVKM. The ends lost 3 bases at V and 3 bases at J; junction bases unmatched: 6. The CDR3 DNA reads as TGTGCCAGCAGTTTTGGACAGGGTCGGGACTATGGCTACACCTTC. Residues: CASSFGQGRDYGYTF.

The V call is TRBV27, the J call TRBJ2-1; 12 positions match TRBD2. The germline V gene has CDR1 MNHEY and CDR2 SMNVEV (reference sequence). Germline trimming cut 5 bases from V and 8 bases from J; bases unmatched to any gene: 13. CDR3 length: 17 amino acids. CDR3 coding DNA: TGTGCCAGCAGTCCCCGACTAGCGGGAGTCCCCAGGGATGAGCAGTTCTTC. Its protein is CASSPRLAGVPRDEQFF.

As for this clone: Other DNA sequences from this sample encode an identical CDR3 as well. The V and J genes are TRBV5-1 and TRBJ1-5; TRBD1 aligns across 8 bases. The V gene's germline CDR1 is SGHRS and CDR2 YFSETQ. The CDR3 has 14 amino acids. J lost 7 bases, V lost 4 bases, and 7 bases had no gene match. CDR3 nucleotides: TGCGCCAGCAGCCCCGGACAGGGAGGGCAGCCCCAGCATTTT. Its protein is CASSPGQGGQPQHF.

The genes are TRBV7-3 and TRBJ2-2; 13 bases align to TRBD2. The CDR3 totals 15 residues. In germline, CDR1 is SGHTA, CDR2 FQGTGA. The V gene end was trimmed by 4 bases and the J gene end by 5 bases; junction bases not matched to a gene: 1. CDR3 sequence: CASSSTSGRTGELFF. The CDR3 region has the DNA TGTGCCAGCAGCTCGACTAGCGGGAGGACCGGGGAGCTGTTTTTT.

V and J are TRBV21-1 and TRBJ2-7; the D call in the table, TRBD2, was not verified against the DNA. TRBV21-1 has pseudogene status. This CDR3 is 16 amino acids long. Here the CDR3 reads CASSSPGTSGTYEQYF. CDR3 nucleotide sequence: TGTGCCAGCAGCAGCCCCGGGACTAGCGGGACGTACGAGCAGTACTTC.

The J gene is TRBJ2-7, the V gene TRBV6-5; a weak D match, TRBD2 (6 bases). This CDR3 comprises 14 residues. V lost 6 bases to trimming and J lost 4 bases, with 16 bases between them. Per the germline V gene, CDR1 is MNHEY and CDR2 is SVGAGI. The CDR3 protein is CASSGHSTSYEQYF. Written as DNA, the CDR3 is TGTGCCAGCAGCGGCCATTCGACTAGTTACGAGCAGTACTTC.

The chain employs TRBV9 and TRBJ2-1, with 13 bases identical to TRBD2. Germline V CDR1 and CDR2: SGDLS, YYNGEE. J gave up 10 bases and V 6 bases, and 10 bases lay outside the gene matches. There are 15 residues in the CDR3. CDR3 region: CASNQGTSGISEQFF. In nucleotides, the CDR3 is TGTGCCAGCAACCAAGGGACTAGCGGGATCAGCGAGCAGTTCTTC.

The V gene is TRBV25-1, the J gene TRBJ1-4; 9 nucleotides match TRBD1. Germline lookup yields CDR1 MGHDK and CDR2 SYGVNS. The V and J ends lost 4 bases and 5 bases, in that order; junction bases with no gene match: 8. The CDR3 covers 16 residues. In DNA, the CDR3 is TGTGCCAGCAGTGTGGGGACAGGGAATAAGAATGAAAAACTGTTTTTT. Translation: CASSVGTGNKNEKLFF.

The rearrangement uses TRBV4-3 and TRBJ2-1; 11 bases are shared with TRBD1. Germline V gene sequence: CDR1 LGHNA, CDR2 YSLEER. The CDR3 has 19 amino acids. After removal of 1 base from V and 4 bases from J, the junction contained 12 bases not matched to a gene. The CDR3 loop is CASSQVYLPGQGAYNEQFF. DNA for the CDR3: TGCGCCAGCAGCCAAGTTTATCTTCCCGGACAGGGGGCATACAATGAGCAGTTCTTC.

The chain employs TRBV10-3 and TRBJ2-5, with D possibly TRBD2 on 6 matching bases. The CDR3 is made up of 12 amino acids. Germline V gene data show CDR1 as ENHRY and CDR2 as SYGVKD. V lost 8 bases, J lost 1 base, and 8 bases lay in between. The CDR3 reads CAIRDSQETQYF. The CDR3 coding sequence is TGTGCCATCCGGGACTCCCAAGAGACCCAGTACTTC.